The table lists the clone carrying this TCR beta chain with a few counts. Disease duration was under 3 months in the ophthalmopathy patients, who also had a Clinical Activity Score of at least 3 and a NOSPECS grade of at least 4. Researchers took RNA transcripts and amplified the TCR beta CDR3 regions from them. With the HTBI primer set, the TCR CDR3 went through a first round of RT-PCR. MiXCR, run by TCRdb on the multiplex PCR reads, gives a single entry per CDR3 protein. The data hold about 400,000 distinct CDR3 sequences, with over 12% observed a single time. This sample stems from a study of T cells in Graves' hyperthyroidism and ophthalmopathy. Overall study: Specimen type is peripheral blood, collected at initial diagnosis prior to any treatment.

Per the germline V gene, CDR1 is SGHRS and CDR2 is YFSETQ. Trimming cost V 5 bases and J 2 bases; bases outside gene matches: 11. CDR3 size: 18 residues. Sequencing was carried out using blood. The origin of this receptor is a man aged 50 to 59 with Graves' ophthalmopathy. V usage is TRBV5-1 and J usage is TRBJ2-6; 9 bases fit TRBD1. DNA of the CDR3: TGCGCCAGCAGGACCGACAGGGGGGCTAGACCTGGGGCCAACGTCCTGACTTTC. Encoded protein: CASRTDRGARPGANVLTF. Drawing the rest from reference TRBV5-1 and TRBJ2-6, the complete variable domain is KAGVTQTPRYLIKTRGQQVTLSCSPISGHRSVSWYQQTPGQGLQFLFEYFSETQRNKGNFPGRFSGRQFSNSRSEMNVSTLELGDSALYLCASRTDRGARPGANVLTFGAGSRLTVL.